This T cell receptor (beta chain) was identified in a study of identical twins. Study-wide results and caveats: Among out-of-frame alpha sequences shared by twins, low generation probability occurred in excess. The models gave estimates that fell short of the out-of-frame TCR alpha sharing seen in monozygotic twins. Analyses of zero insertions could, in part, be confounded by invariant MAIT and iNKT cells.

A universal primer site was added by template switching, and unique molecular identifiers were carried by the cDNA. TCRdb independently ran MiXCR on the 5' RACE reads; one entry per CDR3 protein. Among about 340,000 distinct CDR3 sequences listed, approximately 8.8% were seen once. This clonotype was recorded at least ten times. What it binds is not known. This sequence originates from a woman between 50 and 59 years old in good health. The sequencing sample was made of naive T cells sorted from blood.

The chain's CDR3 is CASGTSDLYEQYF. The CDR3 DNA is TGTGCCAGCGGGACAAGCGACCTCTACGAGCAGTACTTC. The J gene is TRBJ2-7, the V gene TRBV2; weak D call: TRBD1 (6 bases). This CDR3 spans 13 amino acids. Between the trimmed V and J ends, which lost 8 bases and 3 bases, there was a span of 14 bases. The germline gives CDR1 SNHLY, CDR2 FYNNEI.